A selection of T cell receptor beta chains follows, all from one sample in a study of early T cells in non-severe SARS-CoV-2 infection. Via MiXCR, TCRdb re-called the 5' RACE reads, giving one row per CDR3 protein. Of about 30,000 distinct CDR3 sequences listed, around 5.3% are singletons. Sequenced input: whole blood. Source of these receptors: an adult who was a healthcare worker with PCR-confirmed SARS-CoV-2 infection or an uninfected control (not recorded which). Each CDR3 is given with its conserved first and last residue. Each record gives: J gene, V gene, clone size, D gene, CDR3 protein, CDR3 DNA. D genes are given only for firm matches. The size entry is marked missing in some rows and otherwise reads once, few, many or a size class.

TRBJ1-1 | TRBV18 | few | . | CASSGGLVTEAFF | TGTGCCAGCTCGGGGGGGCTTGTCACTGAAGCTTTCTTT
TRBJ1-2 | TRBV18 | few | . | CASSPPGLFNYGYTF | TGTGCCAGCTCACCACCGGGACTGTTTAACTATGGCTACACCTTC
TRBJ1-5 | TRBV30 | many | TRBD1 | CAWAGGAGQPQHF | TGTGCCTGGGCAGGGGGCGCGGGGCAGCCCCAGCATTTT
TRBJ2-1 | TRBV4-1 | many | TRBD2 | CASTFLLTAGDPDEQFF | TGCGCCAGCACCTTCCTCCTAACGGCGGGAGACCCTGATGAGCAGTTCTTC
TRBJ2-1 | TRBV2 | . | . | CATYRETHNEQFF | TGTGCCACATACAGGGAGACCCACAATGAGCAGTTCTTC
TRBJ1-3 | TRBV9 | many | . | CASSVAVHSGNTIYF | TGTGCCAGCAGCGTCGCCGTCCACTCTGGAAACACCATATATTTT
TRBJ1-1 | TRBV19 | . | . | CASSRAWAGNTEAFF | TGTGCCAGTAGTCGGGCGTGGGCAGGGAACACTGAAGCTTTCTTT
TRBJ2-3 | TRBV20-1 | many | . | CSALETTSTDTQYF | TGCAGTGCTCTCGAGACTACTAGCACAGATACGCAGTATTTT
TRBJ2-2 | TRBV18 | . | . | CASSPRQANTGELFF | TGTGCCAGCTCACCACGACAGGCAAACACCGGGGAGCTGTTTTTT
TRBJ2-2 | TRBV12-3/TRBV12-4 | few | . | CASSSQVGELFF | TGTGCCAGCAGTAGCCAAGTTGGGGAGCTGTTTTTT
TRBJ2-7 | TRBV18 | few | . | CASSPPGSKAYEQYF | TGTGCCAGCTCACCACCGGGATCCAAGGCCTACGAGCAGTACTTC
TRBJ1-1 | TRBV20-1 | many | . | CSARVNTEAFF | TGCAGTGCAAGGGTGAACACTGAAGCTTTCTTT
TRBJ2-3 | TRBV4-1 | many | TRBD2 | CASSQGLAGDTQYF | TGCGCCAGCAGCCAAGGACTAGCTGGAGATACGCAGTATTTT
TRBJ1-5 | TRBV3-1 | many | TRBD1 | CASSQGQGKHSNQPQHF | TGTGCCAGCAGCCAAGGACAGGGGAAGCATAGCAATCAGCCCCAGCATTTT
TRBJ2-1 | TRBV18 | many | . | CASSPPQGLNYNEQFF | TGTGCCAGCTCACCACCGCAGGGTTTGAACTACAATGAGCAGTTCTTC
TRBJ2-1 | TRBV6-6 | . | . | CASSYRVTEQFF | TGTGCCAGCAGTTACAGGGTCACTGAGCAGTTCTTC
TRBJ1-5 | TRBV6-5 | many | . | CASSKEPNQPQHF | TGTGCCAGCAGTAAAGAGCCTAATCAGCCCCAGCATTTT
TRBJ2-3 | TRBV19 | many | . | CASSDREVTDTQYF | TGTGCCAGTAGCGACAGGGAGGTCACAGATACGCAGTATTTT